A single sample is the source of the 14 T cell receptor beta chains below, sequenced in a study of control samples from healthy donors and cancer patients. The protocol was immunoSEQ multiplex PCR, while the TCRdb copy is restricted to in-frame clones and leaves out a portion. The data show over 150,000 clones, more than 85% seen once. Sample: blood. All receptors derive from a woman in her thirties or forties in good health.

The rearrangement joins TRBV18 to TRBJ1-6, with TRBD1 identical over 9 bases. J gave up 7 bases and V 4 bases, and 5 bases lay outside the gene matches. This CDR3 is 15 amino acids long. CDR1 and CDR2 (germline): KGHSH, LQKENI. The DNA of the CDR3 is TGTGCCAGCTCACAGGGACAGGGAGGGAATTCACCCCTCCACTTT. This encodes CASSQGQGGNSPLHF. Together with reference TRBV18 and TRBJ1-6, the CDR3 gives the full variable domain: NAGVMQNPRHLVRRRGQEARLRCSPMKGHSHVYWYRQLPEEGLKFMVYLQKENIIDESGMPKERFSAEFPKEGPSILRIQQVVRGDSAAYFCASSQGQGGNSPLHFGNGTRLTVT.

This clone was counted a few times. This chain links TRBV14 with TRBJ1-5; D ambiguous. The CDR3 is 12 residues long. The V end lost 8 bases, the J end lost 0 bases, and 5 bases lay between the germline ends. The germline V gene has CDR1 SGHDN and CDR2 FVKESK. The CDR3 loop reads CASSYSNQPQHF. DNA of the CDR3: TGTGCCAGCTCTTATAGCAATCAGCCCCAGCATTTT.

This clone has only one observation. The chain links TRBV3-1 (or the pseudogene TRBV3-2) to TRBJ2-5; D remains ambiguous. The length of the CDR3 is 14 residues. Trimming cost V 2 bases and J 1 base, with 8 bases left between them. Germline CDR1 LGHDT, CDR2 YNNKEL (reference sequence). The CDR3 is CASSQQMAQETQYF. Written as DNA, the CDR3 is TGTGCCAGCAGCCAACAGATGGCCCAAGAGACCCAGTACTTC.

About this clone itself: Within the sample, other DNA sequences also encode this same CDR3. The chain carries TRBV18 and TRBJ2-7; either TRBD1 or TRBD2 may supply D (5 bases each). Germline CDR1 is KGHSH and CDR2 is LQKENI. V was trimmed by 3 bases and J by 2 bases, leaving 11 bases between them. The CDR3 contains 14 residues. This CDR3 is CASSPSGATYEQYF. CDR3 in DNA: TGTGCCAGCTCACCTTCCGGGGCCACCTACGAGCAGTACTTC.

This clone was seen just once. The CDR3: CASISHGGNYGYTF. Here the CDR3 DNA reads TGTGCCAGCATCTCACACGGCGGGAACTATGGCTACACCTTC. The genes are TRBV6-5 and TRBJ1-2; D ambiguous. This CDR3 spans 14 amino acids. Germline lookup yields CDR1 MNHEY and CDR2 SVGAGI. Deletions cut 7 bases from V and 2 bases from J, with 14 bases between.

The chain employs TRBV9 and TRBJ2-6; D not certain. V lost 4 bases, J lost 0 bases, and 8 bases lay in between. The CDR3 consists of 15 residues. Germline lookup yields CDR1 SGDLS and CDR2 YYNGEE. CDR3 bases: TGTGCCAGCAGCTCCGCGAACTCTGGGGCCAACGTCCTGACTTTC. It is translated as CASSSANSGANVLTF.

In its sample, this clone was seen a few times. The rearrangement uses TRBV20-1 and TRBJ2-2; D not certain. The CDR3 spans 11 residues. V was shortened by 3 bases and J by 6 bases, with 5 bases between the two germline ends. Germline CDR1 and CDR2: DFQATT and SNEGSKA (reference sequence). CDR3 sequence reads: CSASPPGELFF. In DNA form, the CDR3 reads TGCAGTGCTAGTCCCCCCGGGGAGCTGTTTTTT.

The chain employs TRBV5-1 and TRBJ2-7, with 11 bases lining up with TRBD1. Germline V gives CDR1 SGHRS, CDR2 YFSETQ. This CDR3 comprises 15 residues. V trimming: 4 bases; J trimming: 6 bases; junction bases outside the gene matches: 9. The CDR3 loop reads CASSPPGQGGAEQYF. CDR3 nucleotide sequence: TGCGCCAGCAGCCCGCCGGGACAGGGGGGTGCCGAGCAGTACTTC.

This clone was observed a single time. The chain carries TRBV6-5 and TRBJ2-7; perhaps TRBD1 as D (5 bases). The CDR3 is 14 residues long. The V end was cut by 0 bases, the J end by 6 bases, with 12 bases between. Germline V gives CDR1 MNHEY, CDR2 SVGAGI. CDR3 residues: CASSYSRRVGEQYF. The CDR3 bases are TGTGCCAGCAGTTACTCGCGCAGGGTGGGCGAGCAGTACTTC.

The chain couples TRBV5-5 to TRBJ1-3; D is ambiguous. Per germline, CDR1 SGHKS and CDR2 YYEKEE (reference sequence). This CDR3 has 15 residues. Trimming left V 0 bases short and J 2 bases short, with 9 bases between. As DNA, the CDR3 is TGTGCCAGCAGCTTGGAGCCTATCCCTGGAAACACCATATATTTT. Translation gives CASSLEPIPGNTIYF.

The rearrangement joins TRBV6-2 or TRBV6-3 to TRBJ2-5; D might be TRBD2 (6 bases). The germline CDR1 and CDR2 sequences are MNHEY and SVGEGT. The CDR3 is 15 amino acids. The V gene lost 2 bases and the J gene lost 0 bases, with 10 bases spanning the gap. CDR3 bases: TGTGCCAGCAGTTACCTGGGGGGAGACCAAGAGACCCAGTACTTC. Protein: CASSYLGGDQETQYF.

The chain couples TRBV12-5 to TRBJ1-2, with D uncertain. Germline V gene lookup returns CDR1 LGHNT and CDR2 FRNRAP. The V end lost 3 bases, the J end lost 8 bases, and 10 bases lay between the germline ends. This CDR3 is built from 12 residues. Here the CDR3 reads CASGFRLIGYTF. CDR3 in DNA: TGTGCTAGTGGTTTCCGTCTTATCGGCTACACCTTC.

The chain carries TRBV5-4 and TRBJ2-4; the D gene is possibly TRBD1 (6 bases). Germline CDR1 is SGHNT and CDR2 is YYREEE (reference sequence). Trimming removed 6 bases at V and 1 base at J, with 14 bases between. The CDR3 loop spans 15 amino acids. Here the CDR3 reads CASMDRGQAKNIQYF. Written as DNA, the CDR3 is TGTGCCAGCATGGATCGCGGACAGGCCAAAAACATTCAGTACTTC.

V and J are TRBV11-3 and TRBJ2-1; D is tentatively TRBD1 or TRBD2 (5 bases each). The germline V gene encodes CDR1 SGHNT and CDR2 YENEEA. The CDR3 totals 16 residues. V gave up 0 bases and J gave up 8 bases, with 17 bases separating them. The CDR3: CASSLERGLSVDEQFF. DNA of the CDR3: TGTGCCAGCAGCTTAGAACGGGGCCTCTCTGTAGATGAGCAGTTCTTC.